Below are 24 T cell receptor beta chains sequenced from a single sample in a study of T cell responses to AZD1222 COVID-19 vaccine. TCRdb keeps only in-frame clones here, not all; method: immunoSEQ multiplex PCR. The top ten hold more than 9% of the sample, which has approximately 120,000 clones, about 87% seen once. Sequencing was performed on peripheral blood, taken on day 0 of AZD1222 vaccination. These receptors came from an adult in good health.

V gene TRBV6-2 or TRBV6-3 combines with J gene TRBJ1-5; D is possibly TRBD1 (6 bases). The CDR3 is made up of 14 amino acids. The V end lost 2 bases, the J end lost 5 bases, and 10 bases lay between the germline ends. Germline CDR1 MNHEY, CDR2 SVGEGT. CDR3 region: CASSYHREDQPQHF. The CDR3 DNA follows: TGTGCCAGCAGTTACCACAGGGAGGATCAGCCCCAGCATTTT.

The chain carries TRBV6-2 or TRBV6-3 and TRBJ2-5; 10 nucleotides match TRBD2. V lost 0 bases, J lost 4 bases, and 5 bases stayed unmatched. This CDR3 comprises 16 residues. CDR1 and CDR2 from the germline V gene are MNHEY and SVGEGT. CDR3: CASSYSPSGSGETQYF. DNA for the CDR3: TGTGCCAGCAGTTACTCACCTAGCGGGAGTGGAGAGACCCAGTACTTC.

The chain joins TRBV5-4 to TRBJ1-2, with D perhaps matching TRBD1 (6 bases). Germline-derived CDR1 and CDR2 are SGHNT and YYREEE (reference sequence). The length of the CDR3 is 12 residues. Trimming stripped 2 bases from V and 10 bases from J, with 12 bases between. The CDR3 sequence: CASSFHREDYTF. CDR3 DNA: TGTGCCAGCAGCTTTCACAGGGAGGACTACACCTTC.

The V and J genes are TRBV3-1 (or the pseudogene TRBV3-2) and TRBJ1-1; possible D gene TRBD1, 6 bases. The CDR3 totals 13 residues. The ends were cut back, 3 bases at V and 4 bases at J, with 9 bases in the middle. Germline CDR1 LGHDT, CDR2 YNNKEL (reference sequence). In DNA form, the CDR3 reads TGTGCCAGCAGCCACCAAGGGGGCACTGAAGCTTTCTTT. Translating gives CASSHQGGTEAFF.

The CDR3 DNA follows: TGTGCCAGCAGGGAATACTCTGGGGCCAACGTCCTGACTTTC. Its translation: CASREYSGANVLTF. This chain uses TRBV27 with TRBJ2-6; no clear D. The CDR3 extends over 14 amino acids. Germline CDR1 and CDR2: MNHEY and SMNVEV (reference sequence). Trimming took 6 bases from V and 0 from J, leaving 6 bases between them.

V is TRBV19 and J is TRBJ2-7; no firm D call. Trimming took off 2 bases at V and 2 bases at J, with 7 bases between the two ends. There are 13 residues in the CDR3. Per the germline V gene, CDR1 is LNHDA and CDR2 is SQIVND (reference sequence). The DNA of the CDR3 is TGTGCCAGTAGTATAAGAACAGCCTACGAGCAGTACTTC. Encoded protein: CASSIRTAYEQYF.

The chain combines TRBV2 with TRBJ1-5; TRBD1 might be the D (5 bases). The CDR3 spans 14 residues. V lost 1 base and J lost 6, with 10 bases in between. Looked up from germline, CDR1 is SNHLY and CDR2 is FYNNEI. The CDR3 DNA sequence: TGTGCCAGCAGTGAAGTCTGGGGGACTCAGCCCCAGCATTTT. Encoded protein: CASSEVWGTQPQHF.

The chain couples TRBV3-1 (or the pseudogene TRBV3-2) to TRBJ1-2; perhaps TRBD1 as D (6 bases). V was cut by 1 base and J by 8 bases, with 17 bases left in between. This CDR3 contains 15 residues. Looked up from germline, CDR1 is LGHDT and CDR2 is YNNKEL (reference sequence). Here the CDR3 reads CASSQGPAGVLGYTF. The CDR3 DNA reads TGTGCCAGCAGCCAAGGTCCCGCAGGGGTCTTGGGCTACACCTTC.

The chain joins TRBV27 to TRBJ2-7, with a weak D call TRBD1 (5 bases). Trimming pared 0 bases from V and 0 bases from J, leaving 9 bases between. In germline, CDR1 is MNHEY, CDR2 SMNVEV (reference sequence). The CDR3 is made up of 15 amino acids. CDR3 DNA: TGTGCCAGCAGTTTATCTTCCAGGGTCTCCTACGAGCAGTACTTC. Amino acids: CASSLSSRVSYEQYF.

CDR3 sequence: CSVNRERHTEAFF. The CDR3 DNA follows: TGCAGCGTTAACAGGGAACGGCACACTGAAGCTTTCTTT. The V call is TRBV29-1, the J call TRBJ1-1, with a tentative D call TRBD1 (6 bases). V shed 5 bases and J shed 3 bases, with 13 bases lying between them. Germline lookup yields CDR1 SQVTM and CDR2 ANQGSEA. This CDR3 region has 13 residues.

The chain is built from TRBV7-9 and TRBJ1-1; no clear D. The ends were cut back, 1 base at V and 2 bases at J, with 8 bases in the middle. CDR3 length: 14 residues. Per the germline V gene, CDR1 is SEHNR and CDR2 is FQNEAQ (reference sequence). This chain's CDR3 is CASSLVQINTEAFF. The CDR3 nucleotides read TGTGCCAGCAGCTTAGTACAGATCAACACTGAAGCTTTCTTT.

V and J are TRBV27 and TRBJ1-2; 7 nucleotides line up with TRBD1. V shed 5 bases and J 4 bases; nucleotides not matched to a gene: 7. Germline V gene sequence: CDR1 MNHEY, CDR2 SMNVEV (reference sequence). This CDR3 is built from 14 residues. The CDR3 bases are TGTGCCAGCAGTCGGCAGGGGGTACGCTATGGCTACACCTTC. Encoded protein: CASSRQGVRYGYTF.

This chain joins TRBV5-5 and TRBJ1-1; D call uncertain. This CDR3 is 16 amino acids long. Germline lookup yields CDR1 SGHKS and CDR2 YYEKEE (reference sequence). Trimming left V 0 bases short and J 0 bases short, with 12 bases between. The CDR3 region has the DNA TGTGCCAGCAGCTTGGCCGCTGGCACTTTGAACACTGAAGCTTTCTTT. This gives the protein CASSLAAGTLNTEAFF.

V is TRBV6-2 or TRBV6-3 and J is TRBJ1-1; the D gene is possibly TRBD1 (6 bases). The germline CDR1 and CDR2 sequences are MNHEY and SVGEGT. Trimming cost V 1 base and J 1 base, with 10 bases left between them. CDR3 size: 15 residues. The CDR3 sequence is CASSYLLGGNTEAFF. Here the CDR3 DNA reads TGTGCCAGCAGTTACTTATTAGGGGGGAACACTGAAGCTTTCTTT.

The chain links TRBV18 to TRBJ1-5, with D unresolved. Germline V CDR1 and CDR2: KGHSH, LQKENI. The V gene lost 6 bases and the J gene lost 5 bases, with 14 bases spanning the gap. The CDR3 contains 14 residues. CDR3 bases: TGTGCCAGCTCCCAACGACCGGGTGATCAGCCCCAGCATTTT. It is translated as CASSQRPGDQPQHF. Combining the CDR3 with reference TRBV18 and TRBJ1-5 gives the whole variable domain NAGVMQNPRHLVRRRGQEARLRCSPMKGHSHVYWYRQLPEEGLKFMVYLQKENIIDESGMPKERFSAEFPKEGPSILRIQQVVRGDSAAYFCASSQRPGDQPQHFGDGTRLSIL.

The genes are TRBV24-1 and TRBJ2-1, with TRBD2 matching 9 bases. CDR3 size: 15 residues. V was pared by 7 bases and J by 2 bases, with 5 bases of the junction left unmatched. Germline lookup yields CDR1 KGHDR and CDR2 SFDVKD. CDR3 sequence (DNA): TGTGCCACCAGCGGGACTAGCAGGCCCTACAATGAGCAGTTCTTC. Amino acids: CATSGTSRPYNEQFF.

This clone was recorded once. V and J are TRBV29-1 and TRBJ2-7; 7 bases align to TRBD1. The CDR3 runs to 14 residues. Germline values: CDR1 SQVTM, CDR2 ANQGSEA. V was pared by 6 bases and J by 0 bases, with 8 bases of the junction left unmatched. Here the CDR3 reads CSVQGVLSSYEQYF. As DNA, the CDR3 is TGCAGCGTGCAGGGGGTCCTGAGCTCCTACGAGCAGTACTTC.

The CDR3 reads CASRRTGTGKNEQYF. The CDR3 region has the DNA TGTGCCAGCAGAAGAACCGGGACAGGGAAGAACGAGCAGTACTTC. J is TRBJ2-7 and V is TRBV6-5; TRBD1 agrees at 9 bases. The trim removed 6 bases at V and 5 bases at J, leaving 11 bases unmatched. CDR3 length equals 15 residues. Per germline, CDR1 MNHEY and CDR2 SVGAGI.

The chain recombines TRBV19 with TRBJ2-1, with D perhaps being TRBD1 or TRBD2 (5 bases each). The CDR3 spans 15 residues. The V end was cut by 7 bases, the J end by 2 bases, with 15 bases between. Germline CDR1 reads LNHDA; CDR2 reads SQIVND (reference sequence). CDR3 loop: CASTARGQTYNEQFF. The CDR3 DNA reads as TGTGCCAGTACCGCCCGGGGCCAGACCTACAATGAGCAGTTCTTC.

The V call is TRBV12-3 or TRBV12-4, the J call TRBJ1-1, with D unresolved. This CDR3 is 13 amino acids long. V gave up 11 bases and J gave up 0 bases, with 13 bases separating them. In DNA, the CDR3 is TGTGCCGGGCGGATCAGGCTGAACACTGAAGCTTTCTTT. This translates into CAGRIRLNTEAFF.

This clone was picked up one time. This chain joins TRBV19 and TRBJ1-1; D is perhaps TRBD1 (5 bases). The germline CDR1 and CDR2 sequences are LNHDA and SQIVND (reference sequence). V lost 3 bases, J lost 0 bases, and 17 bases lay in between. The CDR3 has 17 residues. CDR3 in amino acids: CASSIGPGWGMNTEAFF. CDR3 coding DNA: TGTGCCAGTAGTATTGGTCCAGGGTGGGGGATGAACACTGAAGCTTTCTTT.

This chain uses TRBV6-6 with TRBJ2-7, with a weak D call TRBD2 (6 bases). This CDR3 has 17 residues. The germline V and J ends were trimmed by 5 bases and 0 bases, with 20 bases remaining between them. CDR1 and CDR2 from the germline V gene are MNHNY and SVGAGI (reference sequence). CDR3 amino acids: CASSRRPSGSSSYEQYF. The CDR3 nucleotides are TGTGCCAGCAGTCGCCGACCCAGCGGGTCCAGCTCCTACGAGCAGTACTTC.

The J gene is TRBJ2-2, the V gene TRBV12-3 or TRBV12-4; D not resolved. The V gene lost 6 bases and the J gene lost 7 bases, with 12 bases spanning the gap. This CDR3 is built from 13 residues. CDR3 region: CASSPTGGGELFF. The CDR3 region has the DNA TGTGCCAGCAGCCCGACGGGTGGCGGGGAGCTGTTTTTT.

This chain connects TRBV7-2 to TRBJ1-2; unclear D gene. This CDR3 is built from 12 residues. Germline assignment: CDR1 SGHTA and CDR2 FQGNSA. V dropped 5 bases and J dropped 8 bases, with 12 bases sitting between them. CDR3: CASSPVMEGYTF. Here the CDR3 DNA reads TGTGCCAGCAGCCCGGTTATGGAGGGCTACACCTTC.